These 27 T cell receptor beta chains came from one sample sequenced in a study of response to subunit inactivated influenza vaccine. Via MiXCR, TCRdb re-called the RT-PCR reads, giving one row per CDR3 protein. Among just under 550,000 distinct CDR3 sequences listed, approximately 22% were seen once. The data were also submitted as part of a second study, on T cells expressing NK-cell markers. From that study: Production of TCR beta cDNA relied on 5'RACE template switching with UMIs.

The sequencing used CD4+ T cells sorted from PBMCs, collected about 11 days after vaccination. Source of these receptors: a man aged 45-65 years who received an inactivated influenza vaccine.

Concerning this clonotype: One end of the junction varies from germline; a read error may be responsible. V usage is TRBV29-1 and J usage is TRBJ2-3, with 9 bases that match TRBD2. The CDR3 consists of 14 residues. The germline gives CDR1 SQVTM, CDR2 ANQGSEA. The CDR3 is CSVEAGGPTDTQYF. CDR3 in DNA: TGCAGCGTCGAAGCGGGGGGCCCCACAGATACGCAGTATTTT.

The chain is built from TRBV9 and TRBJ2-5; 9 nucleotides align to TRBD2. This CDR3 spans 14 amino acids. CDR1 is SGDLS, CDR2 YYNGEE, per germline. Germline trimming cut 4 bases from V and 5 bases from J; bases unmatched to any gene: 6. The CDR3 DNA reads as TGTGCCAGCAGCCCCCTTAGCGGGGGTGAGACCCAGTACTTC. The encoded protein is CASSPLSGGETQYF.

This clonotype showed up many times. This chain connects TRBV18 to TRBJ1-1, with a tentative D call TRBD1 (6 bases). The CDR3 length is 13 residues. CDR1 and CDR2 from the germline V gene are KGHSH and LQKENI. V was shortened by 8 bases and J by 1 base, with 11 bases between the two germline ends. CDR3 DNA sequence: TGTGCCAGCAGCCCGGGACAGAACACTGAAGCTTTCTTT. Amino acid sequence: CASSPGQNTEAFF.

This clonotype has just a few counts. The gene calls are TRBV7-9 and TRBJ1-4, with a tentative D call TRBD1 (5 bases). This CDR3 has 14 amino acids. CDR1 is SEHNR, CDR2 FQNEAQ, per germline (reference sequence). V lost 5 bases, J lost 12 bases, and 19 bases lay in between. CDR3 bases: TGTGCCAGCAGCCTCCGTGGGGGGACGCGGGAACTGTTTTTT. This codes for CASSLRGGTRELFF.

The chain couples TRBV6-1 to TRBJ2-1; D is possibly TRBD1 (7 bases). This CDR3 has 15 amino acids. Germline-derived CDR1 and CDR2 are MNHNS and SASEGT. The ends were cut back, 6 bases at V and 10 bases at J, with 22 bases in the middle. CDR3 region: CASRLGGGPSSEQFF. CDR3 DNA sequence: TGTGCCAGCAGGCTCGGAGGGGGCCCTTCGAGCGAGCAGTTCTTC.

This clonotype was seen a handful of times. The genes are TRBV3-1 and TRBJ2-3; D gene ambiguous. CDR1 is LGHDT and CDR2 is YNNKEL in the germline V gene (reference sequence). V was trimmed by 1 base and J by 8 bases, leaving 10 bases between them. This CDR3 has 13 amino acids. CDR3 in amino acids: CASSQGGFGTQYF. For the CDR3, the DNA is TGTGCCAGCAGCCAAGGGGGTTTCGGTACGCAGTATTTT.

The chain links TRBV2 to TRBJ1-1; 10 bases align to TRBD1. CDR1 SNHLY and CDR2 FYNNEI come from the germline V gene. This CDR3 comprises 14 residues. Unmatched junction bases numbered 7, after V lost 7 bases and J lost 5 bases. Here the CDR3 DNA reads TGTGCCAGCATTTTGAGACAGGGGGCTACTGAAGCTTTCTTT. Its translation: CASILRQGATEAFF.

The chain has TRBV7-2 and TRBJ2-7, with D possibly matching TRBD1 (8 bases). Trimming left V 1 base short and J 9 bases short, with 19 bases between. This CDR3 has 15 amino acids. Germline V gives CDR1 SGHTA, CDR2 FQGNSA. The CDR3 spells CASSLGPLQGEGQYF. In DNA, the CDR3 is TGTGCCAGCAGCTTAGGGCCTCTACAGGGGGAGGGGCAGTACTTC.

This rearrangement joins TRBV7-3 to TRBJ1-4; D not resolved. The V end lost 9 bases, the J end lost 6 bases, and 17 bases lay between the germline ends. Looked up from germline, CDR1 is SGHTA and CDR2 is FQGTGA. The length of the CDR3 is 14 residues. Here the CDR3 DNA reads TGTGCCAGGAGACCGAAACGGGCGCATGAAAAACTGTTTTTT. Translating gives CARRPKRAHEKLFF.

This clonotype came up a few times. The V gene is TRBV12-3 or TRBV12-4, the J gene TRBJ1-5; D gene uncertain. V was cut by 6 bases and J by 6 bases, with 15 bases left in between. CDR3 length: 14 amino acids. In DNA form, the CDR3 reads TGTGCCAGCAGCCAATTTGGGTCTGTTCAGCCCCAGCATTTT. This gives the protein CASSQFGSVQPQHF.

This sequence joins TRBV21-1 and TRBJ2-1; TRBD1 is the table's D call and was not checked against the DNA. TRBV21-1 has pseudogene status. This CDR3 is built from 16 residues. The CDR3 region is CASSKGGAGGLCEQFF. CDR3 bases: TGTGCCAGCAGCAAGGGTGGGGCAGGGGGCCTCTGTGAGCAGTTCTTC.

This clonotype was observed a few times. V usage is TRBV4-3 and J usage is TRBJ1-2; D is unclear. V lost 4 bases to trimming and J lost 4 bases, with 16 bases between them. This CDR3 spans 15 amino acids. CDR1 is LGHNA, CDR2 YSLEER, per germline. The CDR3 reads CASSPESGSGYGYTF. CDR3 in DNA: TGCGCCAGCAGCCCCGAAAGCGGGTCGGGCTATGGCTACACCTTC.

This clonotype came up a few times. The chain has TRBV6-2 or TRBV6-3 and TRBJ2-4, with D possibly TRBD1 on 5 matching bases. Germline V gene sequence: CDR1 MNHEY, CDR2 SVGEGT. The CDR3 is 18 residues long. The V end was cut by 8 bases, the J end by 0 bases, with 23 bases between. The CDR3 protein is CASSLGAGGRVAKNIQYF. CDR3 nucleotides: TGTGCCAGCTCATTAGGGGCTGGCGGAAGGGTAGCCAAAAACATTCAGTACTTC.

At least ten counts were recorded for this clonotype. The rearrangement links TRBV12-3 or TRBV12-4 to TRBJ2-7; 10 nucleotides match TRBD2. With 6 bases clipped from V and 5 bases from J, the junction kept 7 bases outside the gene matches. The CDR3 loop spans 14 amino acids. CDR3 nucleotides: TGTGCCAGCAGCAAGCGGGAGGGTCGGGACGAGCAGTACTTC. This encodes CASSKREGRDEQYF.

The chain recombines TRBV20-1 with TRBJ1-2; D remains unclear. This CDR3 region has 12 residues. Per germline, CDR1 DFQATT and CDR2 SNEGSKA (reference sequence). Trimming removed 3 bases at V and 2 bases at J, with 7 bases between. In nucleotides, the CDR3 is TGCAGTGCTAGTATAGGAAACTATGGCTACACCTTC. This encodes CSASIGNYGYTF.

This rearrangement joins TRBV18 to TRBJ2-5; 10 positions agree with TRBD1. Germline CDR1 reads KGHSH; CDR2 reads LQKENI. The CDR3 covers 15 residues. V gave up 3 bases and J gave up 5 bases; unmatched junction bases: 6. The CDR3 coding sequence is TGTGCCAGCTCACCTCGACAGGGGGCTACTGAGACCCAGTACTTC. The encoded protein is CASSPRQGATETQYF.

V is TRBV7-6 and J is TRBJ2-7; no reliable D call. This CDR3 has 13 residues. The V gene lost 4 bases and the J gene lost 0 bases, with 7 bases spanning the gap. Per the germline V gene, CDR1 is SGHVS and CDR2 is FNYEAQ. This CDR3 reads CASSYETSYEQYF. DNA of the CDR3: TGTGCCAGCAGCTACGAGACCTCCTACGAGCAGTACTTC. Looking up the rest from reference TRBV7-6 and TRBJ2-7 gives the full variable domain: GAGVSQSPRYKVTKRGQDVALRCDPISGHVSLYWYRQALGQGPEFLTYFNYEAQQDKSGLPNDRFSAERPEGSISTLTIQRTEQRDSAMYRCASSYETSYEQYFGPGTRLTVT.

The chain employs TRBV14 and TRBJ1-5; D possibly corresponds to TRBD1 (5 bases). CDR1 and CDR2 from the germline V gene are SGHDN and FVKESK. The length of the CDR3 is 13 residues. The germline V and J ends were trimmed by 0 bases and 7 bases, with 7 bases remaining between them. In nucleotides, the CDR3 is TGTGCCAGCAGCCAAGATGGGGGACAGCCCCAGCATTTT. Protein product: CASSQDGGQPQHF.

This chain uses TRBV4-2 with TRBJ2-3, with 7 bases that match TRBD2. Germline V gene lookup returns CDR1 LGHNA and CDR2 YNFKEQ. V shed 0 bases, J shed 1 base, and the junction held 10 bases outside the gene matches. The CDR3 totals 18 residues. The CDR3 sequence: CASSQEARGGLRTDTQYF. The CDR3 DNA is TGTGCCAGCAGCCAAGAGGCCCGCGGGGGACTACGCACAGATACGCAGTATTTT.

The V and J genes are TRBV30 and TRBJ1-2; TRBD1 matches at 8 bases. The CDR3 runs 15 residues. The germline gives CDR1 GTSNPN, CDR2 SVGIG (reference sequence). The V segment lost 2 bases and the J segment 5 bases; nucleotides outside the gene matches: 10. The CDR3 sequence is CAWSRQLQGGYGYTF. For the CDR3, the DNA is TGTGCCTGGAGTCGCCAACTACAGGGGGGATATGGCTACACCTTC.

The chain joins TRBV12-3 or TRBV12-4 to TRBJ2-1; 8 positions agree with TRBD1. The CDR3 extends over 15 amino acids. Unmatched junction bases numbered 8, after V lost 5 bases and J lost 5 bases. The CDR3 is CASSPGQGPHNEQFF. Written as DNA, the CDR3 is TGTGCCAGCAGTCCAGGACAGGGACCCCACAATGAGCAGTTCTTC.

The CDR3 reads CASSPRDTLGGNYGYTF. CDR3 nucleotide sequence: TGCGCCAGCAGCCCCCGGGACACCCTGGGTGGGAACTATGGCTACACCTTC. The chain links TRBV5-1 to TRBJ1-2; maybe TRBD1 (6 bases). The CDR3 consists of 17 residues. Germline CDR1 is SGHRS and CDR2 is YFSETQ. The germline V and J ends were trimmed by 4 bases and 2 bases, with 21 bases remaining between them. The full variable domain, in which reference TRBV5-1 and TRBJ1-2 provide the parts outside the CDR3, is KAGVTQTPRYLIKTRGQQVTLSCSPISGHRSVSWYQQTPGQGLQFLFEYFSETQRNKGNFPGRFSGRQFSNSRSEMNVSTLELGDSALYLCASSPRDTLGGNYGYTFGSGTRLTVV.

This clonotype was observed many times. The chain joins TRBV12-3 or TRBV12-4 to TRBJ2-5; 7 nucleotides match TRBD1. There are 14 residues in the CDR3. J was trimmed by 4 bases and V by 6 bases; bases with no gene match: 8. CDR3: CASRRGQAGETQYF. CDR3 DNA: TGTGCCAGCAGACGAGGACAGGCAGGAGAGACCCAGTACTTC.

This chain joins TRBV9 and TRBJ2-7; maybe TRBD2 (6 bases). Germline V gene data show CDR1 as SGDLS and CDR2 as YYNGEE. The CDR3 has 17 residues. V shed 0 bases and J shed 3 bases, with 19 bases lying between them. The CDR3 spells CASSVGRGHEDNYEQYF. DNA for the CDR3: TGTGCCAGCAGCGTAGGGCGGGGCCATGAGGACAACTACGAGCAGTACTTC.

The genes are TRBV10-1 and TRBJ2-6, with D maybe TRBD2 (5 bases). The length of the CDR3 is 16 residues. The germline V and J ends were trimmed by 3 bases and 2 bases, with 11 bases remaining between them. Germline V lookup: CDR1 WNHNN, CDR2 SYGVQD (reference sequence). The CDR3 nucleotides read TGCGCCAGCAGTGATCCGGGAACCACTGGGGCCAACGTCCTGACTTTC. Translating gives CASSDPGTTGANVLTF.

The CDR3 DNA reads as TGTGCCTGGAGTGTAATGGTCGGAGCGTCCCGCTCCTACGAGCAGTACTTC. It translates to CAWSVMVGASRSYEQYF. The chain combines TRBV30 with TRBJ2-7; D ambiguous. CDR1 is GTSNPN, CDR2 SVGIG, per germline (reference sequence). This CDR3 has 17 amino acids. V shed 0 bases and J shed 0 bases, with 18 bases lying between them.

The gene calls are TRBV5-1 and TRBJ2-7, with TRBD1 matching over 8 bases. The V segment lost 4 bases and the J segment 5 bases; nucleotides outside the gene matches: 8. CDR3 length: 14 residues. From germline, CDR1 is SGHRS and CDR2 YFSETQ. This chain's CDR3 is CASSNGQGSHEQYF. The DNA of the CDR3 is TGCGCCAGCAGCAATGGACAGGGAAGTCACGAGCAGTACTTC.